This record concerns one T cell receptor beta chain sequence. Its antigen is not known. An Oncomine TCR Beta short-read assay was used to sequence the DNA from cultured CD4+ T cells. One entry per CDR3 protein results from TCRdb running MiXCR on the PCR reads. Of more than 9,500 distinct CDR3 sequences in the sample, around three quarters were seen once. The record originates from a study of vaccination and CD4 T cells after COVID-19. Study-wide findings and caveats: Reactive clone data from convalescent patients indicated a median of 86.3% appearing only post-vaccination. Median SARS-CoV-2-reactive clonotype numbers rose nonsignificantly, about 20 to 40.

Treatment meaning: roughly 10-day PBMC culture with coronavirus spike peptide pools or control peptides (ViraFEST assay). The CDR3 runs to 14 residues. Per the germline V gene, CDR1 is SGHTA and CDR2 is FQGNSA. After removal of 5 bases from V and 7 bases from J, the junction contained 7 bases not matched to a gene. This rearrangement joins TRBV7-2 to TRBJ1-2; TRBD1 agrees at 10 bases. Material: CD4+ T cells from blood, cultured in vitro. This TCR came from a human donor who had recovered from COVID-19. Here the CDR3 reads CASSRQGAAPGYTF. The CDR3 DNA follows: TGTGCCAGCAGCCGACAGGGGGCGGCTCCTGGCTACACCTTC.